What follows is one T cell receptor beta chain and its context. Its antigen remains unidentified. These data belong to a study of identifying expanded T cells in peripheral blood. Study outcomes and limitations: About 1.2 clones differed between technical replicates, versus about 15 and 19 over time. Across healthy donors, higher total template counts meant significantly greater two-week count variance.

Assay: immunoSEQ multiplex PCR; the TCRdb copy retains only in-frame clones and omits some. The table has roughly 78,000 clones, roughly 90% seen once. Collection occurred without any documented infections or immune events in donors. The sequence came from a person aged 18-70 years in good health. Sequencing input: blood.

The CDR3 loop reads CASSYRGGGSYEQYF. The CDR3 DNA is TGTGCCAGCAGTTACCGCGGGGGAGGCTCCTACGAGCAGTACTTC. The V gene is TRBV6-5, the J gene TRBJ2-7, with 7 bases identical to TRBD2. The V segment lost 2 bases and the J segment 0 bases; nucleotides outside the gene matches: 4. The CDR3 totals 15 residues. Germline values: CDR1 MNHEY, CDR2 SVGAGI.